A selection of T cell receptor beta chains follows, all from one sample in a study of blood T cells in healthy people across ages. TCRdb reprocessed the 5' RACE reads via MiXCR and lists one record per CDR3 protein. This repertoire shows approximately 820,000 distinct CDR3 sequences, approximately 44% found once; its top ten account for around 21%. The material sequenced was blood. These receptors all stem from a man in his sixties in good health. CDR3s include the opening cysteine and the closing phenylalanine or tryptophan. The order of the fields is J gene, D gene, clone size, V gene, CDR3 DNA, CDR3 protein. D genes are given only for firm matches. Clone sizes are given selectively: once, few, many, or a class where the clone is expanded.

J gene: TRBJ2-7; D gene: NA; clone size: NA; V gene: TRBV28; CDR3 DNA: TGTGCCAGCAGTTTTGTCGCTAGCTCCTACGAGCAGTACTTC; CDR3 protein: CASSFVASSYEQYF
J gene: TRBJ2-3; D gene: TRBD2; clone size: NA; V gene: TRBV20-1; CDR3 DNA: TGCAGTGCGTGGGTCACTAGCGGGGGGGCAGATACGCAGTATTTT; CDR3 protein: CSAWVTSGGADTQYF
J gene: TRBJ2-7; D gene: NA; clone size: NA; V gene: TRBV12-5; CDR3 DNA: TGTGCTAGTGGTACTGGCGTTCTCTTCTACGAGCAGTACTTC; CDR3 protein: CASGTGVLFYEQYF
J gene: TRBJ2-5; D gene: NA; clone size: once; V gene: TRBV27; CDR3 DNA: TGTGCCAGCCGCCGAGGCGGGACCGCCTACGTGCAGTACTTC; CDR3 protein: CASRRGGTAYVQYF
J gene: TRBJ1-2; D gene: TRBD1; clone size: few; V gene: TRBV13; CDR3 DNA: TGTGCCAGCAGTCGCGACAGGGCCTATGGCTACACCTTC; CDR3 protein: CASSRDRAYGYTF
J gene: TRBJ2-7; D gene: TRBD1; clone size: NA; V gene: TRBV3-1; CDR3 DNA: TGTGCCAGCAGCCCCTACCAAGGGGGCCGGAACGAGCAGTACTTC; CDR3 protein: CASSPYQGGRNEQYF
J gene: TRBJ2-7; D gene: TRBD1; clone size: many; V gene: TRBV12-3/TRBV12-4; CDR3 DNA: TGTGCCAGCAGTTCCCGCACTCCGGGACAGTTAGGGCAGTACTTC; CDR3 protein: CASSSRTPGQLGQYF
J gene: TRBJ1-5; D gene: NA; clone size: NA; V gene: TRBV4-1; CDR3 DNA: TGCGCCAGCAGCCAAGAAGGTCCCCTCGGCGTAGGGCAGCCCCAGCATTTT; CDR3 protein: CASSQEGPLGVGQPQHF
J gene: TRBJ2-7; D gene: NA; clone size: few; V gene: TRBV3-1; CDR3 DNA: TGTGCCAGCAGCCATCTCGACGGGGCCATACAATACGAGCAGTACTTC; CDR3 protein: CASSHLDGAIQYEQYF
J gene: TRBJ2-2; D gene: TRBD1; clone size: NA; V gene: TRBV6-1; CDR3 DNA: TGTGCCAGCATCATCGGACAGGGGGCTGTCAGGGAGGAGCTGTTTTTT; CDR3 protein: CASIIGQGAVREELFF
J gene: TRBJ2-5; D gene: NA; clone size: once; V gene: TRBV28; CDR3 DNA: TGTGCCAGCAGTGGCTCCAGGGTGGAGACCCGGTACTTC; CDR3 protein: CASSGSRVETRYF
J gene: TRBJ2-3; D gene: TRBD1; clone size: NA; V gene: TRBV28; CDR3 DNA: TGTGCCATACGAACTGACAGGGGAAGCACAGATACGCAGTATTTT; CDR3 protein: CAIRTDRGSTDTQYF
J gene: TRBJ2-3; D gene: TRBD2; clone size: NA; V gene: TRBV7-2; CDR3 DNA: TGTGCCAGCAGCTTTCTTAGCGGGGGGGTCGTGGCGCAGTATTTT; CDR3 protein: CASSFLSGGVVAQYF
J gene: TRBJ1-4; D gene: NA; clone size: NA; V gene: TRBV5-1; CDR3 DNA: TGCGCCAGCAGCTTACGGACAGCACCTAATGGAAAACTGTTTTTT; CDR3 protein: CASSLRTAPNGKLFF
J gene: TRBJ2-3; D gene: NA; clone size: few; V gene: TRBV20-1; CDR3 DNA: TGCAGTGCTAGGGGCAATACAGGGCCGGTGGCAGGCACAGATACGCAGTATTTT; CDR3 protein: CSARGNTGPVAGTDTQYF
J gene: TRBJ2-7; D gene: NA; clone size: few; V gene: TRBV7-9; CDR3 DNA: TGTGCCAGCAGCCCTCATCTCTCGGCAGGTAACGTCCACGAGCAGTACTTC; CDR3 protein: CASSPHLSAGNVHEQYF
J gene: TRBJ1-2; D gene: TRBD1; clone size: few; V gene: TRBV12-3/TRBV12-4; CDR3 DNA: TGTGCCAGCAGTCCCCACAGGGGTGGCTATGGCTACACCTTC; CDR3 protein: CASSPHRGGYGYTF
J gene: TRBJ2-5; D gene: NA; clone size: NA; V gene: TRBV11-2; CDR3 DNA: TGTGCCAGCAGCCCACAGGGTAGGGAGAAGACCCAGTACTTC; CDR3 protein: CASSPQGREKTQYF
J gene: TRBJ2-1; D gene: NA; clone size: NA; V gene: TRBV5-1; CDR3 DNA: TGCGCCAGCAGCTTGGAAGCCCACCCCCAGTTCTTC; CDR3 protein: CASSLEAHPQFF
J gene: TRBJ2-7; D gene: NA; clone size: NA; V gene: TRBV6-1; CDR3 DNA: TGTGCCAGCAGTGCCGGGATGGCGTACGAGCAGTACTTC; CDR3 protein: CASSAGMAYEQYF
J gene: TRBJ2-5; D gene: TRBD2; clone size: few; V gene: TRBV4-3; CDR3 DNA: TGCGCCAGCAGCCAAGATGCGGCTAGCGGGCAGTACTTC; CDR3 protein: CASSQDAASGQYF
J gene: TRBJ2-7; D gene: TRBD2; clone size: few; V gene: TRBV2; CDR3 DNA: TGTGCCAGCAGGCCCGGGACTAGCGGGGGGGCCGCCTACAATGAGCAGTACTTC; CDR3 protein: CASRPGTSGGAAYNEQYF
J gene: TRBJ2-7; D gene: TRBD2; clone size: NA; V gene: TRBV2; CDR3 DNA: TGTGCCAGCAATCGGTTGGGACTACGCTACGAGCAGTACTTC; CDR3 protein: CASNRLGLRYEQYF
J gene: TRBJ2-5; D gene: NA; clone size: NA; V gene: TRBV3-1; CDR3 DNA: TGTGCCAGCAGCCAAGCAGGGGCGACCCAGTACTTC; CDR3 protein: CASSQAGATQYF
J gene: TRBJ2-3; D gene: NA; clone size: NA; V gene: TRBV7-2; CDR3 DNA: TGTGACAGCAGCTTAGGAACTAGGGGGGATACGCAGTATTTT; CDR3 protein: CDSSLGTRGDTQYF
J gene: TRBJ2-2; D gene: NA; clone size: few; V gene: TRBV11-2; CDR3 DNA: TGTGCCAGCAGCTTAGTAGGGCGTGGCGGGGAGCTGTTTTTT; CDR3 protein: CASSLVGRGGELFF
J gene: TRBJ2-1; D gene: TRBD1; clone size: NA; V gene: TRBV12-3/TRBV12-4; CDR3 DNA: TGTGCCAGCAGTACGGACAGGGTTAAGCAGTTCTTC; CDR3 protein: CASSTDRVKQFF
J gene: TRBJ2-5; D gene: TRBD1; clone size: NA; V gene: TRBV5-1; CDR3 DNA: TGCGCCAGCAGCCCCGGGACAGGTGATTTGGAGACCCAGTACTTC; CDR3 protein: CASSPGTGDLETQYF
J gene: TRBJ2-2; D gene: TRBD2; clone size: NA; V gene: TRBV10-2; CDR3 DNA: TGCGCCAGCAGTGAGACGTGGGGGGGGAGGACCGGGGAGCTGTTTTTT; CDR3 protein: CASSETWGGRTGELFF
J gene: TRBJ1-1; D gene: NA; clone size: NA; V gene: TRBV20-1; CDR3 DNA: TGCAGTGCTAGATCTGTGACAGTGAACACTGAAGCTTTCTTT; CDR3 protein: CSARSVTVNTEAFF
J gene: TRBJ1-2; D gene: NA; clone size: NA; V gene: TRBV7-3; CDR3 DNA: TGTGCCAGCAGCTTAACGAGAGAAGGGGGTCAAGGTGGCTACACCTTC; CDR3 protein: CASSLTREGGQGGYTF
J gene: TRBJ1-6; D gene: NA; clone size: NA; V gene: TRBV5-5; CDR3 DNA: TGTGCCAGCAGTCTGGAGGGACTGACGAATTCACCCCTCCACTTT; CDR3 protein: CASSLEGLTNSPLHF
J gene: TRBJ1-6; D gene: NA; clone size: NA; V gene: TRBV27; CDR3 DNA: TGTGCCAGCAGTTTATCTTCAGCAGCCAATTCACCCCTCCACTTT; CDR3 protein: CASSLSSAANSPLHF
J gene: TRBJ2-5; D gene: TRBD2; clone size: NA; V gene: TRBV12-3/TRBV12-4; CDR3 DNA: TGTGCCAGCAGTTTTACTAGCGTCCAAGAGACCCAGTACTTC; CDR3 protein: CASSFTSVQETQYF
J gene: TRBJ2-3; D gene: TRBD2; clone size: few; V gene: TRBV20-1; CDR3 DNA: TGCAGTGCTAGTCGGGCTAGCGGGGGGCTCACAGATACGCAGTATTTT; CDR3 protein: CSASRASGGLTDTQYF
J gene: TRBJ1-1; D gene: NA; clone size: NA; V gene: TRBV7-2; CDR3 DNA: TGTGCCAGCAGACGACCCAACACTGAAGCTTTCTTT; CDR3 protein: CASRRPNTEAFF
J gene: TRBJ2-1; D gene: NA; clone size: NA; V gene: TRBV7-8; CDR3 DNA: TGTGCCAGCAGCGGAACTCCCTCAGTCCCCTGGGATGAGCAGTTCTTC; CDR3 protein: CASSGTPSVPWDEQFF
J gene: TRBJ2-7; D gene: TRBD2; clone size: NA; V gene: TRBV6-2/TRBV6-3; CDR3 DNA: TGTGCCAGCAGTTACGGGACTAGCGGGGTCTACGAGCAGTACTTC; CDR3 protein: CASSYGTSGVYEQYF
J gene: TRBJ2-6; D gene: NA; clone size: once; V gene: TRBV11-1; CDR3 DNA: TGTGCCAGCAGCAAGGAGGTGTCTGGGGCCAACGTCCTGACTTTC; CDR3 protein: CASSKEVSGANVLTF
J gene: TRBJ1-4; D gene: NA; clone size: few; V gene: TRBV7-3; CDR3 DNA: TGTGCCAGCAGCCCAACCGGACAGTTTAATGAAAAACTGTTTTTT; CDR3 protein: CASSPTGQFNEKLFF
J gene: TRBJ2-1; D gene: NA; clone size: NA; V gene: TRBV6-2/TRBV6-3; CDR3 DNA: TGTGCCAGCAGTTACTCGGAGGATGCTGAGCAGTTCTTC; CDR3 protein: CASSYSEDAEQFF
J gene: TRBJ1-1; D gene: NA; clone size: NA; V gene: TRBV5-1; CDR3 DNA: TGCGCCAGCAGCTTGCAAGGGACCTTGACTGAAGCTTTCTTT; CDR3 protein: CASSLQGTLTEAFF
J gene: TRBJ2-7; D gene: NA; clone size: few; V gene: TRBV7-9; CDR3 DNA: TGTGCCAGCAGCTTAGGCACAGGGCCCCCCTACGAGCAGTACTTC; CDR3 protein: CASSLGTGPPYEQYF
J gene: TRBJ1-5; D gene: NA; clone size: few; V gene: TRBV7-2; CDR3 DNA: TGTGCCAGCAGCTTAGTTTCAGGGGACGGCAATCAGCCCCAGCATTTT; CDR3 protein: CASSLVSGDGNQPQHF
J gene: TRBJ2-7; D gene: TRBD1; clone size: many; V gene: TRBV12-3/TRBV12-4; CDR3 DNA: TGTGCCAGCACCTCGGACAGGGACTACGAGCAGTACTTC; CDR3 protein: CASTSDRDYEQYF
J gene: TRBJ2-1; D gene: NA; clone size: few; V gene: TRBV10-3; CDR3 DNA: TGTGCCATCAGCCCATATAACCCTTACGAGACCTACAATGAGCAGTTCTTC; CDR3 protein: CAISPYNPYETYNEQFF
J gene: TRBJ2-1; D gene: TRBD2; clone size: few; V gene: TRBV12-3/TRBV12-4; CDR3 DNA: TGTGCCAGCAGTTTATCGGCGGGAGGGGGGGAGCAGTTCTTC; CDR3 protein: CASSLSAGGGEQFF
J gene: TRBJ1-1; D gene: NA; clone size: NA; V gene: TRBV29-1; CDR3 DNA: TGCAGCGTTGGGTACAGGCCCCTGAACACTGAAGCTTTCTTT; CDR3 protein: CSVGYRPLNTEAFF
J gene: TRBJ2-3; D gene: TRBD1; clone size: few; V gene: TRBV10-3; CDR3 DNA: TGTGCCATCAGCCAGGGACAGGGGATCACAGATACGCAGTATTTT; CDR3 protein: CAISQGQGITDTQYF
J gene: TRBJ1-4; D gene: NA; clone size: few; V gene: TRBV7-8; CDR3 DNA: TGTGCCAGCAGCACCCGTGATGGGGGCCGGGAAAAACTGTTTTTT; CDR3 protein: CASSTRDGGREKLFF
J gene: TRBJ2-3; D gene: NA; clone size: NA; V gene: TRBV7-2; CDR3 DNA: TGTGCCAGCACCCGGTGGGGGACGAGCACAGATACGCAGTATTTT; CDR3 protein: CASTRWGTSTDTQYF
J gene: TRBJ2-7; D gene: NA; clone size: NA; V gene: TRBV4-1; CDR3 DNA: TGCGCCAGCAGTCAGGATTGGGGCCTGGGGGAGCAGTACTTC; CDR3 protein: CASSQDWGLGEQYF
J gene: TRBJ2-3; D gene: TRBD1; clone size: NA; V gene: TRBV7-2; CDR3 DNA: TGTGCCAGCAGCCGAACCGCAGGGGGCGATACGCAGTATTTT; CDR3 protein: CASSRTAGGDTQYF
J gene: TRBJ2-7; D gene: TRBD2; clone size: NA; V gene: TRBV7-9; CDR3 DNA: TGTGCCAGCAGCCCTGCGGGGGGATTGTACGAGCAGTACTTC; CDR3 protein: CASSPAGGLYEQYF
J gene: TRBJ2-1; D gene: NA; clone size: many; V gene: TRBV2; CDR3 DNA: TGTGCCAGCAGAGGGTTTTTTATGAGCCGGGAGCAGTTCTTC; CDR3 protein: CASRGFFMSREQFF
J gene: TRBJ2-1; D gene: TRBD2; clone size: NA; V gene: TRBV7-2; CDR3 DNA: TGTGCCAGCAGCGTCAGCGGGGTCGGCAACAATGAGCAGTTCTTC; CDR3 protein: CASSVSGVGNNEQFF
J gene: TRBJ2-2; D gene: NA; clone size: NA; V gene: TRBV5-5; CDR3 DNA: TGTGCCAGCAGCTTGGGACGGCCGGGAACCGGGGAGCTGTTTTTT; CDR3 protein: CASSLGRPGTGELFF
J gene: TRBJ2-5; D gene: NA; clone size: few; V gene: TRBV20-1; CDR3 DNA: TGCAGTGCTAGATTGGGAGGTACCCAACGAGGGCAGTACTTC; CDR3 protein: CSARLGGTQRGQYF